The text below deals with one T cell receptor (beta chain). Its binding antigen is unknown. No quality values exist for individual bases; no much larger clone is one base distant. TCRbeta CDR3 regions were amplified from genomic DNA using the immunoSEQ Assay, a bias-controlled multiplex PCR. The source study handled its data this way. Within the assay, amplification of reference gene primers was used to estimate how many nucleated cells each sample contained. To quantify the absolute abundance of each unique TCRbeta CDR3 rearrangement, sequence reads were collapsed and filtered. For each sample, productive Simpson clonality was calculated by taking the square root of Simpson's diversity index across productive rearrangements. TCRdb stores this immuneACCESS table with in-frame sequences only. Part of the clones is absent; in the studies checked, under half of the shortfall reflects unresolved V genes, and no reason is known for the rest. V and J calls and clone size are as listed in that table; D and trimming were resolved from the DNA. The sample contains about 200,000 clones, roughly 82% of them found a single time. The top ten constitute under 6.5% of the sample.

In the prospective study, participants were roughly 18 to 89 years old, resided in approximately 22 geographic areas of the United States, and were enrolled through a virtual design. In the prospective study, cohorts were assigned on the basis of participant-reported clinical history obtained from a screening survey and a study questionnaire. In the prospective study, whole blood, serum and a nasopharyngeal or oropharyngeal swab were collected from each participant by mobile phlebotomists. Over a roughly two-month period, participants in the prospective study had the option of providing additional blood draws and questionnaires. Blood samples from the prospective study were shipped frozen or at room temperature prior to DNA extraction. V is reduced by 0 bases and J by 9 bases, leaving a spacing of 5 bases between them. For CDR1 and CDR2, the germline V gene lists WSHSY and SAAADI. Spanning cysteine to phenylalanine, the CDR3 consists of 11 amino acids. Only the CDR3 DNA is retained, 33 bases long and in frame from the first base.

This sample was included in a study of blood T cell repertoires in COVID-19 (dated by TCRdb to about 2020). Looking at the study overall: The collaborator samples originated in the United States, Italy and Spain and spanned the acute and convalescent phases of COVID-19. The prospective study material was composed of cDNA or gDNA derived from T cells, B-cell-depleted T cells, or PBMCs. The repertoires were made available in a free public database intended to serve as a resource for research on the immune response to SARS-CoV-2. The dataset comprised deeply sampled blood TCRbeta repertoires from subjects exposed to, actively infected with, or recovered from COVID-19. A de-identified subject ID, COVID-19 status, age in years and sex were almost always included in the sample metadata. Samples were obtained from the ongoing ImmuneRACE study (first 160 participants) and from 1,200 or so subjects provided by 6 global collaborators. Where HLA class I and class II types were available, the types were taken from metadata supplied by the sample provider, not from assay-based typing. Study-level results and caveats: Clinical and demographic metadata were provided uncurated, with the amount varying by source and participant.

Rearrangement joined TRBV10-2 to TRBJ1-1, with no reliable assignment of the D segment. Input material: PBMCs or T cells enriched from blood (not recorded which). This receptor was obtained from an older woman with acute COVID-19. CDR3 sequence: CASSESAQAFF. The nucleotide sequence reads as follows: TGCGCCAGCAGTGAGTCAGCTCAAGCTTTCTTT.